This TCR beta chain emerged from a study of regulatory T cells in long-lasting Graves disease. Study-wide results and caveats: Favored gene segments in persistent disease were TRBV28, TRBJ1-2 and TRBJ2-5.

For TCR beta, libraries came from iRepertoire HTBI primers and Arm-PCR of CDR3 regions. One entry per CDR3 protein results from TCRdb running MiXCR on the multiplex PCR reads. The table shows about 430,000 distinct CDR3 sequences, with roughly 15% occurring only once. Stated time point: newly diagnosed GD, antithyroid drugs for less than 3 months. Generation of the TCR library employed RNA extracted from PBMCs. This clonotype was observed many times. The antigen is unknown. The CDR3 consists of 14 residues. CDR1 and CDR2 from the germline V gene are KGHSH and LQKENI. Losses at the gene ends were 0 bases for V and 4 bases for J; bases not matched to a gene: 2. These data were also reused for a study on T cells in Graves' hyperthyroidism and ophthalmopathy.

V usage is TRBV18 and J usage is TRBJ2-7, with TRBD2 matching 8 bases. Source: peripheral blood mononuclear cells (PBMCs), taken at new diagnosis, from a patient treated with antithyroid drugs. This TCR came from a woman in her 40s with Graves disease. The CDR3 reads CASSPPGLEYEQYF. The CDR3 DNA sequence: TGTGCCAGCTCACCACCGGGACTAGAATACGAGCAGTACTTC.